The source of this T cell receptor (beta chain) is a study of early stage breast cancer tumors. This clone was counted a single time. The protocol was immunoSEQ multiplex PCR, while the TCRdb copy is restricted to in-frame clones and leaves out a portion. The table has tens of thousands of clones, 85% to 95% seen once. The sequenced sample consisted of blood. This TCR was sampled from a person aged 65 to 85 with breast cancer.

CDR3 region: CASKSGGAGQPQHF. The CDR3 DNA sequence: TGTGCCAGCAAGTCAGGGGGCGCCGGTCAGCCCCAGCATTTT. V is TRBV6-1 and J is TRBJ1-5; TRBD1 matches 8 bases. CDR1 is MNHNS, CDR2 SASEGT, per germline. V gave up 7 bases and J gave up 6 bases; unmatched junction bases: 8. The CDR3 is 14 amino acids.